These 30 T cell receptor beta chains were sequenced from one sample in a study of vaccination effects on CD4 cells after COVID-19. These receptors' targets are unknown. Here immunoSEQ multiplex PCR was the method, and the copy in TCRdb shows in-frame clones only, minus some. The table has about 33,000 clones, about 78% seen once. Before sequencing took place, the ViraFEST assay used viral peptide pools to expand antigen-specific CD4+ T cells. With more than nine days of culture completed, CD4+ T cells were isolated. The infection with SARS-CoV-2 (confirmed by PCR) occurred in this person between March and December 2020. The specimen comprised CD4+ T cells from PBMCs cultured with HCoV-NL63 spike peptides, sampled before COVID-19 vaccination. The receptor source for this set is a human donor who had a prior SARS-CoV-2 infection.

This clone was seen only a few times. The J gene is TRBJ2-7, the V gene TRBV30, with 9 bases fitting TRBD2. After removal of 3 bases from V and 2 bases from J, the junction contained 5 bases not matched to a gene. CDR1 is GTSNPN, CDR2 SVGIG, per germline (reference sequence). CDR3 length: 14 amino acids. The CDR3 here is CAWRGTSRTYEQYF. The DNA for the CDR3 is TGTGCCTGGAGGGGGACTAGCCGAACCTACGAGCAGTACTTC.

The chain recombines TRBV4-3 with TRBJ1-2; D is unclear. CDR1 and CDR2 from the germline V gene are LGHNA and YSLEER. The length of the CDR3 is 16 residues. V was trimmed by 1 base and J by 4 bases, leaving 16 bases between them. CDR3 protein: CASSQVYFQEIYGYTF. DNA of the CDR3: TGCGCCAGCAGCCAAGTTTATTTCCAGGAGATCTATGGCTACACCTTC.

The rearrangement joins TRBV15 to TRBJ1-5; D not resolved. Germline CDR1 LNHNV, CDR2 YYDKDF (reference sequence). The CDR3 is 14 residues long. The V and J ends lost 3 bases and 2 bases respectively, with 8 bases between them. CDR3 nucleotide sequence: TGTGCCACCAGCAGGGGAACCCGCAATCAGCCCCAGCATTTT. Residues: CATSRGTRNQPQHF.

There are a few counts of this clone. The CDR3 DNA is TGCGCCAGCAGCCGAGGTAGTTCTGGAAACACCATATATTTT. Amino acid sequence: CASSRGSSGNTIYF. V is TRBV4-3 and J is TRBJ1-3; D remains ambiguous. The CDR3 extends over 14 amino acids. V lost 4 bases, J lost 1 base, and 8 bases lay in between. Germline V CDR1 and CDR2: LGHNA, YSLEER.

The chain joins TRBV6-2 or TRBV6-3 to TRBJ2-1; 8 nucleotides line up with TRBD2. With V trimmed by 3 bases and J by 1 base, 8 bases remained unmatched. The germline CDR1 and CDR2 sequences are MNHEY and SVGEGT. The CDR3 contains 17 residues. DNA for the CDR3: TGTGCCAGCAGTTATAGGCCAGCGGGAGTATCCTACAATGAGCAGTTCTTC. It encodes CASSYRPAGVSYNEQFF.

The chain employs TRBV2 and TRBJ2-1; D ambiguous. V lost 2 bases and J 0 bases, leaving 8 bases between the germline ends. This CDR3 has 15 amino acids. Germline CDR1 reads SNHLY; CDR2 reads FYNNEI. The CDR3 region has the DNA TGTGCCAGCAGTGAAAACGTAGGCTCCTACAATGAGCAGTTCTTC. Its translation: CASSENVGSYNEQFF.

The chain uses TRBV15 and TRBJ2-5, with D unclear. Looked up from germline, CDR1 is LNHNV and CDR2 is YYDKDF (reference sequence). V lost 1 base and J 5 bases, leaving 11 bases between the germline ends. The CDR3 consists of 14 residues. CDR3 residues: CATSRVGSRETQYF. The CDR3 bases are TGTGCCACCAGCAGAGTCGGTAGCAGGGAGACCCAGTACTTC. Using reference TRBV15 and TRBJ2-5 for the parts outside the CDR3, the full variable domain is DAMVIQNPRYQVTQFGKPVTLSCSQTLNHNVMYWYQQKSSQAPKLLFHYYDKDFNNEADTPDNFQSRRPNTSFCFLDIRSPGLGDTAMYLCATSRVGSRETQYFGPGTRLLVL.

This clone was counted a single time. The CDR3 is CAWSVGGSSYEQYF. The CDR3 nucleotides are TGTGCCTGGAGTGTAGGAGGAAGCTCCTACGAGCAGTACTTC. The chain employs TRBV30 and TRBJ2-7, with a weak D call TRBD2 (5 bases). The CDR3 is 14 amino acids. Germline assignment: CDR1 GTSNPN and CDR2 SVGIG (reference sequence). V dropped 0 bases and J dropped 0 bases, with 9 bases sitting between them.

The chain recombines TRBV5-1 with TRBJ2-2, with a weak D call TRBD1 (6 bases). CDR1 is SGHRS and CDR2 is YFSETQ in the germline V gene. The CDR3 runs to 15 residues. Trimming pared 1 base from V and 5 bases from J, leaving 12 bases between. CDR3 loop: CASSLLGTKTGELFF. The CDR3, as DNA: TGCGCCAGCAGCTTGCTCGGGACAAAAACCGGGGAGCTGTTTTTT.

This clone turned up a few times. The CDR3 is CASSQGPQGEQFF. In DNA, the CDR3 is TGTGCCAGCAGCCAAGGCCCACAGGGTGAGCAGTTCTTC. The chain uses TRBV3-1 (or the pseudogene TRBV3-2) and TRBJ2-1; D perhaps matches TRBD1 (6 bases). Trimming pared 1 base from V and 9 bases from J, leaving 10 bases between. Germline assignment: CDR1 LGHDT and CDR2 YNNKEL (reference sequence). The CDR3 is made up of 13 amino acids.

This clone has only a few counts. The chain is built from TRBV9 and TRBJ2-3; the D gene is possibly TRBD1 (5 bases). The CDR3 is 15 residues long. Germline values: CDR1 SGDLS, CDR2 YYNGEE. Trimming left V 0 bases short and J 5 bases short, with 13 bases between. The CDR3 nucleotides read TGTGCCAGCAGCGTAGAATTGGGGCGTGGAGATACGCAGTATTTT. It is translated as CASSVELGRGDTQYF.

CDR3 nucleotide sequence: TGTGCCAGCTCACCTCTGGGTGGAAACAATGAGCAGTTCTTC. Protein sequence: CASSPLGGNNEQFF. The chain recombines TRBV18 with TRBJ2-1; unclear D gene. CDR1 KGHSH and CDR2 LQKENI come from the germline V gene. This CDR3 region has 14 residues. The ends were cut back, 3 bases at V and 5 bases at J, with 11 bases in the middle.

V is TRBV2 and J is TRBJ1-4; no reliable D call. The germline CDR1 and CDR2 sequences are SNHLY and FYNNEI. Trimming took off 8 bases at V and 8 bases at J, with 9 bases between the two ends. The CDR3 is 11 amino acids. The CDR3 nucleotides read TGTGCCAGCTGGGAAGAGGAAAAACTGTTTTTT. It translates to CASWEEEKLFF. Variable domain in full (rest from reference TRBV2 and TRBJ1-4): EPEVTQTPSHQVTQMGQEVILRCVPISNHLYFYWYRQILGQKVEFLVSFYNNEISEKSEIFDDQFSVERPDGSNFTLKIRSTKLEDSAMYFCASWEEEKLFFGSGTQLSVL.

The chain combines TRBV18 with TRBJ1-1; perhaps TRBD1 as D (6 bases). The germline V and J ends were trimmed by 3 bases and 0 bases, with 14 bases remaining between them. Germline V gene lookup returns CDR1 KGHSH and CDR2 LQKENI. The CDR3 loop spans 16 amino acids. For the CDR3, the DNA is TGTGCCAGCTCACCTACAAAGGACAGTCTGAACACTGAAGCTTTCTTT. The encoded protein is CASSPTKDSLNTEAFF.

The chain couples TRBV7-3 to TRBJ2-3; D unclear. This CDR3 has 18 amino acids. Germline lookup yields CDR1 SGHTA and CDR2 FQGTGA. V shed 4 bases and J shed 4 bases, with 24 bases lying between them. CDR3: CASSSQPILVPEADTQYF. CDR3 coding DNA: TGTGCCAGCAGCTCCCAGCCCATTCTAGTACCAGAAGCAGATACGCAGTATTTT.

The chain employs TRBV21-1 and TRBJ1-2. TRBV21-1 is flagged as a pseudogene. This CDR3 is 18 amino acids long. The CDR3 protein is CASSKRGIISQREVGYTF. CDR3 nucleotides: TGTGCCAGCAGTAAACGTGGAATTATTTCCCAGAGGGAAGTTGGCTACACCTTC.

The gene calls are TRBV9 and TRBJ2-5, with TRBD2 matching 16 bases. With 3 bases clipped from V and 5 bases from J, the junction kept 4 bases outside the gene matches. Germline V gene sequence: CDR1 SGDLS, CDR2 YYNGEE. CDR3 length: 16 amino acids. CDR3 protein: CASSGGLAGGPETQYF. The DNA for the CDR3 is TGTGCCAGCAGCGGGGGACTAGCGGGAGGGCCGGAGACCCAGTACTTC.

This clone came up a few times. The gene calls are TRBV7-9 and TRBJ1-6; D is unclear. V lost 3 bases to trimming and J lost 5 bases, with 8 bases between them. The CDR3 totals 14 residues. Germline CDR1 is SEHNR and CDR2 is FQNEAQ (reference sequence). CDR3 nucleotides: TGTGCCAGCAGCTTCGTGGGCCATAATTCACCCCTCCACTTT. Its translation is CASSFVGHNSPLHF.

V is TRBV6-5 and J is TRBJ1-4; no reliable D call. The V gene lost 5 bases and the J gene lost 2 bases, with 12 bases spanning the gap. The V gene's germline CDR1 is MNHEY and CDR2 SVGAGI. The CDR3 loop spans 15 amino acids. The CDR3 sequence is CASSRFGETNEKLFF. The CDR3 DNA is TGTGCCAGCAGTCGCTTCGGGGAGACTAATGAAAAACTGTTTTTT.

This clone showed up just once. Here the CDR3 DNA reads TGTGCCAGCAGCTTGGGGGGACCACGCGTAGTCGGTGAGCAGTTCTTC. Encoded protein: CASSLGGPRVVGEQFF. The V and J genes are TRBV7-8 and TRBJ2-1; D may be TRBD2 (6 bases). The CDR3 contains 16 residues. Per the germline V gene, CDR1 is SGHVS and CDR2 is FQNEAQ. The V and J ends lost 3 bases and 9 bases respectively, with 21 bases between them.

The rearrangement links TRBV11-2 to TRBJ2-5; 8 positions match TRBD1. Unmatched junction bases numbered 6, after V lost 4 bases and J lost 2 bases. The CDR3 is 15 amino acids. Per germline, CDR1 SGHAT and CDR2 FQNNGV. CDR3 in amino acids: CASSSQGQAQETQYF. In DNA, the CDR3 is TGTGCCAGCAGCTCACAGGGACAGGCTCAAGAGACCCAGTACTTC.

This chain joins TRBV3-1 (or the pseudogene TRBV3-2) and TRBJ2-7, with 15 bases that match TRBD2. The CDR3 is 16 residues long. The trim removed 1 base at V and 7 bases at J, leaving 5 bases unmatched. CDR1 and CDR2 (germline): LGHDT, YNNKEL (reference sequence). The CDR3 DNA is TGTGCCAGCAGCCAAGCCCCCGGGACTAGCGGGAGGGAGCAGTACTTC. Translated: CASSQAPGTSGREQYF.

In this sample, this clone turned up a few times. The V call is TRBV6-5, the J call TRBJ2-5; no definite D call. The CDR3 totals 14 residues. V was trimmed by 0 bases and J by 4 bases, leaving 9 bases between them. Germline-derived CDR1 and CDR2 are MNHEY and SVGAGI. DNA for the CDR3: TGTGCCAGCAGTTACTCGCCCGGCGGAGAGACCCAGTACTTC. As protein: CASSYSPGGETQYF.

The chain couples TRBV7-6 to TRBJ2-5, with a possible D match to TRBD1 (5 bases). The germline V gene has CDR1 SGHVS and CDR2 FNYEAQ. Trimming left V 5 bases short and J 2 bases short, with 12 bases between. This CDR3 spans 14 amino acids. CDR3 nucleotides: TGTGCCAGCAGCCCCCACCAGGGTCAAGAGACCCAGTACTTC. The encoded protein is CASSPHQGQETQYF.

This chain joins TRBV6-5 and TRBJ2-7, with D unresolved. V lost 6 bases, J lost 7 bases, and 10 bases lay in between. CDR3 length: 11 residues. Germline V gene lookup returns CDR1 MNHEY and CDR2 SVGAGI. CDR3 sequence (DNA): TGTGCCAGCAGGGTAGGGTGGGAGCAGTACTTC. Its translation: CASRVGWEQYF.

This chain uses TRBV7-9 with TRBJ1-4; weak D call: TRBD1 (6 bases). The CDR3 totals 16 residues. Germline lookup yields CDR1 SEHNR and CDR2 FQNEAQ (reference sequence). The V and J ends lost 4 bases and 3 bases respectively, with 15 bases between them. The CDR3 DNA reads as TGTGCCAGCAGCTGGAACAGGGAGCTTTCTAATGAAAAACTGTTTTTT. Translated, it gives CASSWNRELSNEKLFF. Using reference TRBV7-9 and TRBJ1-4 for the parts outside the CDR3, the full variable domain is DTGVSQNPRHKITKRGQNVTFRCDPISEHNRLYWYRQTLGQGPEFLTYFQNEAQLEKSRLLSDRFSAERPKGSFSTLEIQRTEQGDSAMYLCASSWNRELSNEKLFFGSGTQLSVL.

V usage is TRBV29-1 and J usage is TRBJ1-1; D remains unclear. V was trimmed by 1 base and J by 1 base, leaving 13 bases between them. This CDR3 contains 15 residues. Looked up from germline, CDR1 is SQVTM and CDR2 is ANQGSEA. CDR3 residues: CSVEVVGIKNTEAFF. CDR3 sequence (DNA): TGCAGCGTTGAAGTGGTTGGCATAAAGAACACTGAAGCTTTCTTT.

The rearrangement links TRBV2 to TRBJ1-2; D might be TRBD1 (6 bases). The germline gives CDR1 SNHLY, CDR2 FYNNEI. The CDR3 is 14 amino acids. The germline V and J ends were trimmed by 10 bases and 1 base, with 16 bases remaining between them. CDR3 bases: TGTGCCACTCGAACCGGGGGCCTTAACTATGGCTACACCTTC. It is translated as CATRTGGLNYGYTF.

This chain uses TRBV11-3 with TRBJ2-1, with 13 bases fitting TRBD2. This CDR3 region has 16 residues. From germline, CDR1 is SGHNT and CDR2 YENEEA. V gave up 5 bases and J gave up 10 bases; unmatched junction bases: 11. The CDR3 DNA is TGTGCCAGCAGCAGAAACCCGACTAGCGGGAGGTCGGAGCAGTTCTTC. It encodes CASSRNPTSGRSEQFF.

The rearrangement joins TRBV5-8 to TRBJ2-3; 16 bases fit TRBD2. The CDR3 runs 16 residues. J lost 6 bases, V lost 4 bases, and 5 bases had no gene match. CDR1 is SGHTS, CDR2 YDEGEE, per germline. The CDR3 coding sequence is TGTGCCAGCAGCGAGGGACTAGCGGGGGGGTACGATACGCAGTATTTT. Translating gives CASSEGLAGGYDTQYF.